This T cell receptor (beta chain) emerged from a study of blood T cell repertoires in COVID-19 (dated by TCRdb to the early 2020s). Regarding the study in general: Samples covering the acute and convalescent phases of COVID-19 were provided by collaborators in the United States, Italy and Spain. The dataset comprised deeply sampled blood TCRbeta repertoires from subjects exposed to, actively infected with, or recovered from COVID-19. Where HLA class I and class II types were available, the types were taken from metadata supplied by the sample provider, not from assay-based typing. The prospective study material was composed of cDNA or gDNA derived from T cells, B-cell-depleted T cells, or PBMCs. The repertoires were made available in a free public database intended to serve as a resource for research on the immune response to SARS-CoV-2. Sample metadata almost always included a de-identified subject ID, COVID-19 status, age in years and sex. The samples were drawn from the first 160 participants of the ongoing ImmuneRACE study and from 1,254 subjects provided by 6 global collaborators. Overall study outcomes, separate from this receptor: How much clinical and demographic metadata was included differed by source and by participant, and the metadata was provided uncurated.

The CDR1 and CDR2 encoded by the germline V gene are MDHEN and SYDVKM. The CDR3 measures 12 amino acids from cysteine to phenylalanine. Kept here is only the CDR3 DNA, which spans 36 bases and is read in frame from base 1. The junction carries 10 bases between V and J, which are trimmed by 7 bases and 3 bases respectively. A note on this clone: The target of this receptor is not known. Base qualities are missing; no much larger clone stands one base away.

TCRbeta CDR3 regions were amplified from genomic DNA by means of the immunoSEQ Assay, a bias-controlled multiplex PCR. As for how the authors treated the data: The number of nucleated cells in each sample was estimated from the amplification of reference gene primers within the assay. Sequence reads were collapsed and filtered to measure the absolute abundance of every unique TCRbeta CDR3 rearrangement. For each sample, productive Simpson clonality was calculated as the square root of Simpson's diversity index across productive rearrangements. TCRdb mirrors the immuneACCESS table, restricted to in-frame sequences. Some clones are absent from its copies; in checked studies, under half trace to an unresolved V gene, and the reason for the others is unknown. V and J calls plus clone size are reproduced from that table; the DNA served to infer D and trimming. In this sample the table shows under 200,000 clones, around 83% of which occur a single time. The ten biggest clones cover around 6.5% of the sample.

Each collaborating institution followed its own protocols to collect whole blood in K2EDTA tubes. For TCRbeta analysis, collaborators shipped samples in one of three forms: frozen whole blood, isolated PBMCs, or DNA extracted from either of those sample types. Sequencing used peripheral blood. The rearrangement joined TRBV28 to TRBJ2-7; tentative D gene TRBD2, with 5 bases matching. This receptor was taken from a woman between 40 and 50 years old with acute or convalescent COVID-19. The CDR3 sequence is CASTSRVYEQYF. The DNA sequence is given as TGTGCCAGCACCTCGAGGGTCTACGAGCAGTACTTC.